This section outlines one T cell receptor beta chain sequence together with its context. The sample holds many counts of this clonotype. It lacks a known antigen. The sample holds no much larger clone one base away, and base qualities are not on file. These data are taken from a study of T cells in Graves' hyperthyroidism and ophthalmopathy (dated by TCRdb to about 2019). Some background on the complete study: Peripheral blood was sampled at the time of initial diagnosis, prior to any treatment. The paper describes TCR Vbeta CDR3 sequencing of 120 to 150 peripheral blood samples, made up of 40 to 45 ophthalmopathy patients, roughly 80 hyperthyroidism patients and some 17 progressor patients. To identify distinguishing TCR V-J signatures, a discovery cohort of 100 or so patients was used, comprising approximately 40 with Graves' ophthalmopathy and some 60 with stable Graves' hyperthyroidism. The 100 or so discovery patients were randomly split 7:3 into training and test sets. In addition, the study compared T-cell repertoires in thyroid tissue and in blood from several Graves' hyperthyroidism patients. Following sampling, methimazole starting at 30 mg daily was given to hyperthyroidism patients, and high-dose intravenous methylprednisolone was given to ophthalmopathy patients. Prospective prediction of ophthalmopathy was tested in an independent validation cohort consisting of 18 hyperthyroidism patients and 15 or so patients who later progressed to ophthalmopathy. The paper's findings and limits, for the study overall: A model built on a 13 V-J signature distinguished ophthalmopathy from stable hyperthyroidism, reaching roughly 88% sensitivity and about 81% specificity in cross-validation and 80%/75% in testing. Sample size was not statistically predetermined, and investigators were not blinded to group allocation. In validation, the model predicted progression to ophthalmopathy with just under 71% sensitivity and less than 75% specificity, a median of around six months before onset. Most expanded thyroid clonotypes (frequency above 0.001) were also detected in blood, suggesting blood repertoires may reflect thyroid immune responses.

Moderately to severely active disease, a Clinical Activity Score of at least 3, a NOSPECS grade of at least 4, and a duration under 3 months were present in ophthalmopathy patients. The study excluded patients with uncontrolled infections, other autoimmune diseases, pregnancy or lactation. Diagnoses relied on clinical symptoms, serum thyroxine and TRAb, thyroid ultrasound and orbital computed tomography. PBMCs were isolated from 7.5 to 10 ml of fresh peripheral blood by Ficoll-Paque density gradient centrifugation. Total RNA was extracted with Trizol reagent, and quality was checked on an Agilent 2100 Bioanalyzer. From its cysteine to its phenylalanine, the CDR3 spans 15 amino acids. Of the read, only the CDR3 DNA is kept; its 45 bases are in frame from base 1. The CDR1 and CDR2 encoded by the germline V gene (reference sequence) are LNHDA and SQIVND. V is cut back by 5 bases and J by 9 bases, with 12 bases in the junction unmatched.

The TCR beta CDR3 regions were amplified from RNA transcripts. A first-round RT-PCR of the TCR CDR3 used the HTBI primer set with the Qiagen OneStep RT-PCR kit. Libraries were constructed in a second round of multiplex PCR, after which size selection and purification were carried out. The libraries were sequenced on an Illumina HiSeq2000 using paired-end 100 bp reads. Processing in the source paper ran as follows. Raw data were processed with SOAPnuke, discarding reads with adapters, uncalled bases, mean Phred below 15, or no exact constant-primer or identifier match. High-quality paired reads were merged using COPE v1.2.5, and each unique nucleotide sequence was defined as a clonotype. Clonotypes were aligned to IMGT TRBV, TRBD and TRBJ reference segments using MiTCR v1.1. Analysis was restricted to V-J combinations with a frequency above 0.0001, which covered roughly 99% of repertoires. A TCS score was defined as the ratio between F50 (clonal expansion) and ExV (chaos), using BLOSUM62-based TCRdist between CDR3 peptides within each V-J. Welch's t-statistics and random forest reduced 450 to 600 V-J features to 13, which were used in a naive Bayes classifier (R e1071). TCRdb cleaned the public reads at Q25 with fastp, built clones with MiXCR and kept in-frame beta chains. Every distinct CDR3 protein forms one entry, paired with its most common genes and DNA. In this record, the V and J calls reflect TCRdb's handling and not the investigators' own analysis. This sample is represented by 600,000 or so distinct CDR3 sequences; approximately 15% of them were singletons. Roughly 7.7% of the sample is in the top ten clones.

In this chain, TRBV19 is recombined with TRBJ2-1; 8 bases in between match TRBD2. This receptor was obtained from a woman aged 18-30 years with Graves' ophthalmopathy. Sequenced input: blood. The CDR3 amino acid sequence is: CASSFPSGSVGEQFF. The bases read TGTGCCAGTAGTTTTCCCAGCGGGAGTGTGGGTGAGCAGTTCTTC.